This is a list of T cell receptor beta chains from one sample in a study of identical twins. MiXCR was run by TCRdb on the 5' RACE reads, yielding one entry per CDR3 protein. The sample carries hundreds of thousands of distinct CDR3 sequences, around 10% recorded once. The sample consisted of memory (CD45RO+) T cells sorted from blood. The source of these receptors is a woman between 18 and 29 years old in good health. Each CDR3 is given with its conserved first and last residue. Each record gives: CDR3 DNA, CDR3 protein, V gene, D gene, clone size, J gene. D genes are given only for firm matches. Not every row has a clone size; where given, it reads once, few, many or a size class.

TGTGCCAGCAGCAAAAGGGAGTGGGACAGGGATCTCGAGCAGTACTTC CASSKREWDRDLEQYF TRBV21-1 - - TRBJ2-7
TGTGCCAGCAGCTTGGAAGCGGCGGTAGCGGGAGTTGCCAAAAACATTCAGTACTTC CASSLEAAVAGVAKNIQYF TRBV5-4 TRBD2 - TRBJ2-4
TGTGCCAGCAGCTTGGAGGGGCGCGCACCACCCCTCCACTTT CASSLEGRAPPLHF TRBV5-5 - few TRBJ1-6
TGTGCCAGCAGTTTGGGGGTTCAGAGCAAAGAGACCCAGTACTTC CASSLGVQSKETQYF TRBV12-3/TRBV12-4 - many TRBJ2-5
TGTGCCAGCAGCCCCGGGTCGAGGGGGCAGGGTGAGCAGTTCTTC CASSPGSRGQGEQFF TRBV5-6 TRBD1 - TRBJ2-1
TGTGCCAGCGCAGCCGGGACTAGTGGCTACGAGCAGTACTTC CASAAGTSGYEQYF TRBV27 TRBD2 few TRBJ2-7
TGTGCCAGCTCCCGGGATCTCAAAGGCGAGCAGTACTTC CASSRDLKGEQYF TRBV7-7 - few TRBJ2-7
TGTGCCAGCAGCTCACGGACGACTGGGCAGGGCTACACCTTC CASSSRTTGQGYTF TRBV7-2 - many TRBJ1-2
TGTGCCAGCAGCTTAGTCTTAGGGTCCTACGAGCAGTACTTC CASSLVLGSYEQYF TRBV11-2 - many TRBJ2-7
TGTGCCAGCAGGTATGGGACCCCCGATACGCAGTATTTT CASRYGTPDTQYF TRBV12-3/TRBV12-4 - - TRBJ2-3
TGCAGTGCTTCTACAGGGTTACATGGCTACACCTTC CSASTGLHGYTF TRBV20-1 - many TRBJ1-2
TGTGCCAGCAGTTTAAGGGCAGGAGGCCACGCTGGGGCCAACGTCCTGACTTTC CASSLRAGGHAGANVLTF TRBV27 - - TRBJ2-6
TGCAGTGCCACGGACAGGGAGGGAGAGACCCAGTACTTC CSATDREGETQYF TRBV20-1 - few TRBJ2-5
TGTGCCAGCAGTTTCAGCGGGGGGAACATCGGGGAGCTGTTTTTT CASSFSGGNIGELFF TRBV12-3/TRBV12-4 TRBD2 few TRBJ2-2
TGCGCCAGCAGCTTGGGAATATTGCGGGACAGGGTCAGCTATGGCTACACCTTC CASSLGILRDRVSYGYTF TRBV5-1 TRBD1 few TRBJ1-2
TGCGCCAGCAGCCAAGATTTCCTTGGTGATCCTGAAGCTTTCTTT CASSQDFLGDPEAFF TRBV4-3 - many TRBJ1-1
TGTGCCAGCAGTCACCCAGGGGGAGGTAGCTCCTACGAGCAGTACTTC CASSHPGGGSSYEQYF TRBV6-5 - - TRBJ2-7
TGTGCCAGCAGTTATCAGGACTACTACTCCTACAATGAGCAGTTCTTC CASSYQDYYSYNEQFF TRBV6-2/TRBV6-3 - many TRBJ2-1
TGTGCCAGCTCACCAGCAAATACCGAGCAGTACTTC CASSPANTEQYF TRBV18 - few TRBJ2-7
TGCGCCAGCAGCCAAGACGCCTATAGCTCCTACAATGAGCAGTTCTTC CASSQDAYSSYNEQFF TRBV4-1 - few TRBJ2-1
TGTGCCATCAGTGAGCCGGGACAGGGAAGAAATGAGCAGTTCTTC CAISEPGQGRNEQFF TRBV10-3 TRBD1 few TRBJ2-1
TGTGCCAGCAGCAAACAACACCCTGGACAGGGCGGTGCCGGGGAGCTGTTTTTT CASSKQHPGQGGAGELFF TRBV7-3 TRBD1 few TRBJ2-2
TGCGCCAGCAGCTTGGTCCCGGGGGGCGTCAGCAATGAGCAGTTCTTC CASSLVPGGVSNEQFF TRBV5-1 - few TRBJ2-1
TGTGCTAGTGGCCGCGATGGGAGGCTACACTTC CASGRDGRLHF TRBV12-5 - few TRBJ2-7
TGCAGCGTTGTGGGGGGTGGGGTGGCGGCTTTCTTT CSVVGGGVAAFF TRBV29-1 - many TRBJ1-1
TGCGCCAGCCACTCTCTTAGCTCTGGGGCCAACGTCCTGACTTTC CASHSLSSGANVLTF TRBV5-1 - few TRBJ2-6
TGTGCCAGCAGCCCGATGAACACTGAAGCTTTCTTT CASSPMNTEAFF TRBV12-3/TRBV12-4 - many TRBJ1-1
TGCAGTGCTCTGACTAGAGCTCAAGAGACCCAGTACTTC CSALTRAQETQYF TRBV20-1 - few TRBJ2-5